Listed below are T cell receptor beta chains from one sample, sequenced in a study of early T cells in non-severe SARS-CoV-2 infection. TCRdb redid the calling of the 5' RACE reads with MiXCR, one entry per CDR3 protein. Of 20,000 or so distinct CDR3 sequences in the sample, 4.8% were seen once. The sequencing sample was made of whole blood. The source is an adult who was a healthcare worker with PCR-confirmed SARS-CoV-2 infection or an uninfected control (not recorded which). Both conserved end residues are part of each CDR3. The D gene is left open where the match is weak. Size is stated for part of the rows, as once, few or many counts, or as a class when the clone is expanded.

abundance: many
j_gene: TRBJ2-5
d_gene: .
v_gene: TRBV2
CDR3aa: CASSWRGPETQYF
CDR3nt: TGTGCCAGCAGTTGGAGGGGGCCAGAGACCCAGTACTTC

abundance: few
j_gene: TRBJ2-1
d_gene: TRBD2
v_gene: TRBV28
CDR3aa: CASSEGLASNNEQFF
CDR3nt: TGTGCCAGCAGTGAGGGACTAGCGAGCAACAATGAGCAGTTCTTC

abundance: few
j_gene: TRBJ2-3
d_gene: TRBD2
v_gene: TRBV11-2
CDR3aa: CASSGMALAGGYTQYF
CDR3nt: TGTGCCAGCAGCGGAATGGCACTAGCGGGAGGCTATACGCAGTATTTT

abundance: many
j_gene: TRBJ1-2
d_gene: TRBD1
v_gene: TRBV29-1
CDR3aa: CSVATGGSYGYTF
CDR3nt: TGCAGCGTGGCTACAGGGGGGAGCTATGGCTACACCTTC

abundance: few
j_gene: TRBJ2-7
d_gene: TRBD1
v_gene: TRBV4-2
CDR3aa: CASSQDGTGRTVEQYF
CDR3nt: TGTGCCAGCAGCCAAGATGGGACAGGGAGAACTGTCGAGCAGTACTTC

abundance: many
j_gene: TRBJ2-1
d_gene: .
v_gene: TRBV7-8
CDR3aa: CASSLRTGNYNEQFF
CDR3nt: TGTGCCAGCAGCTTACGAACGGGCAACTACAATGAGCAGTTCTTC

abundance: .
j_gene: TRBJ1-3
d_gene: .
v_gene: TRBV10-3
CDR3aa: CAIQDIPGNTIYF
CDR3nt: TGTGCCATTCAAGACATACCTGGAAACACCATATATTTT

abundance: many
j_gene: TRBJ2-5
d_gene: .
v_gene: TRBV30
CDR3aa: CAWSQKHPGVETQYF
CDR3nt: TGTGCCTGGAGTCAAAAACATCCGGGGGTCGAGACCCAGTACTTC

abundance: few
j_gene: TRBJ2-3
d_gene: .
v_gene: TRBV11-3
CDR3aa: CASSLHRGTDTQYF
CDR3nt: TGTGCCAGCAGCTTACACAGAGGCACAGATACGCAGTATTTT

abundance: medium-sized
j_gene: TRBJ1-1
d_gene: .
v_gene: TRBV29-1
CDR3aa: CSVGSDTEAFF
CDR3nt: TGCAGCGTTGGTAGTGACACTGAAGCTTTCTTT

abundance: many
j_gene: TRBJ1-1
d_gene: .
v_gene: TRBV20-1
CDR3aa: CSASSGQRGAFF
CDR3nt: TGCAGTGCTAGTTCCGGACAGCGAGGCGCTTTCTTT

abundance: medium-sized
j_gene: TRBJ1-1
d_gene: TRBD1
v_gene: TRBV10-1
CDR3aa: CASSNTPGQGETEAFF
CDR3nt: TGCGCCAGCAGTAACACGCCGGGACAGGGAGAGACTGAAGCTTTCTTT

abundance: .
j_gene: TRBJ2-1
d_gene: .
v_gene: TRBV7-8
CDR3aa: CASSLEVADNEQFF
CDR3nt: TGTGCCAGCAGCTTAGAGGTGGCCGACAATGAGCAGTTCTTC

abundance: many
j_gene: TRBJ2-5
d_gene: TRBD2
v_gene: TRBV11-2
CDR3aa: CASSLGISGKETQYF
CDR3nt: TGTGCCAGCAGCTTAGGGATCAGCGGGAAGGAGACCCAGTACTTC

abundance: few
j_gene: TRBJ2-1
d_gene: .
v_gene: TRBV15
CDR3aa: CATSGTTKQFF
CDR3nt: TGTGCCACCAGCGGTACCACGAAGCAGTTCTTC

abundance: many
j_gene: TRBJ2-5
d_gene: .
v_gene: TRBV5-1
CDR3aa: CASSFVGARGETQYF
CDR3nt: TGCGCCAGCAGCTTTGTCGGGGCCCGGGGGGAGACCCAGTACTTC

abundance: many
j_gene: TRBJ2-3
d_gene: .
v_gene: TRBV29-1
CDR3aa: CSVDKGTDTQYF
CDR3nt: TGCAGCGTTGACAAGGGGACAGATACGCAGTATTTT

abundance: many
j_gene: TRBJ1-1
d_gene: .
v_gene: TRBV3-1
CDR3aa: CASSQGSGAVAFF
CDR3nt: TGTGCCAGCAGCCAAGGTTCAGGGGCAGTAGCTTTCTTT

abundance: .
j_gene: TRBJ2-3
d_gene: .
v_gene: TRBV9
CDR3aa: CASSLRGADTQYF
CDR3nt: TGTGCCAGCAGCTTGAGGGGGGCAGATACGCAGTATTTT

abundance: many
j_gene: TRBJ1-3
d_gene: .
v_gene: TRBV10-3
CDR3aa: CAISETGTSGNTIYF
CDR3nt: TGTGCCATCAGTGAGACAGGGACCTCTGGAAACACCATATATTTT

abundance: few
j_gene: TRBJ2-7
d_gene: TRBD2
v_gene: TRBV20-1
CDR3aa: CSAVSGSTYEQYF
CDR3nt: TGCAGTGCAGTTAGCGGGAGTACCTACGAGCAGTACTTC

abundance: few
j_gene: TRBJ2-2
d_gene: .
v_gene: TRBV11-2
CDR3aa: CASSLVPQNTGELFF
CDR3nt: TGTGCCAGCAGCTTAGTGCCCCAGAACACCGGGGAGCTGTTTTTT

abundance: .
j_gene: TRBJ2-7
d_gene: .
v_gene: TRBV6-2/TRBV6-3
CDR3aa: CASSYGGVEQYF
CDR3nt: TGTGCCAGCAGTTATGGAGGGGTTGAGCAGTACTTC

abundance: many
j_gene: TRBJ2-5
d_gene: TRBD2
v_gene: TRBV6-5
CDR3aa: CASRGAGGETQYF
CDR3nt: TGTGCCAGCAGGGGAGCGGGGGGAGAGACCCAGTACTTC

abundance: .
j_gene: TRBJ1-2
d_gene: TRBD1
v_gene: TRBV20-1
CDR3aa: CSARKIGQGATTNYGYTF
CDR3nt: TGCAGTGCTAGAAAAATCGGACAGGGGGCAACCACTAACTATGGCTACACCTTC

abundance: medium-sized
j_gene: TRBJ2-1
d_gene: .
v_gene: TRBV6-2/TRBV6-3
CDR3aa: CASSSGTASYNEQFF
CDR3nt: TGTGCCAGCAGTTCTGGGACCGCCTCCTACAATGAGCAGTTCTTC

abundance: many
j_gene: TRBJ2-1
d_gene: .
v_gene: TRBV4-3
CDR3aa: CASSQDVVYNEQFF
CDR3nt: TGCGCCAGCAGCCAAGATGTCGTATACAATGAGCAGTTCTTC

abundance: few
j_gene: TRBJ2-1
d_gene: TRBD2
v_gene: TRBV20-1
CDR3aa: CSARAPASGGPVSSYNEQFF
CDR3nt: TGCAGTGCTAGAGCTCCAGCTAGCGGGGGGCCGGTTAGCTCCTACAATGAGCAGTTCTTC

abundance: .
j_gene: TRBJ2-2
d_gene: .
v_gene: TRBV5-6
CDR3aa: CASSSGTTNTGELFF
CDR3nt: TGTGCCAGCAGCTCCGGGACAACGAACACCGGGGAGCTGTTTTTT

abundance: many
j_gene: TRBJ1-2
d_gene: .
v_gene: TRBV5-1
CDR3aa: CASSSGFDNYGYTF
CDR3nt: TGCGCCAGCAGCTCCGGATTCGATAACTATGGCTACACCTTC

abundance: many
j_gene: TRBJ2-2
d_gene: TRBD2
v_gene: TRBV20-1
CDR3aa: CSAIFSGSGAGELFF
CDR3nt: TGCAGTGCTATCTTTAGCGGGAGCGGGGCCGGGGAGCTGTTTTTT

abundance: many
j_gene: TRBJ1-1
d_gene: TRBD1
v_gene: TRBV12-3/TRBV12-4
CDR3aa: CASSLADRANTEAFF
CDR3nt: TGTGCCAGCAGTTTGGCCGACAGGGCCAACACTGAAGCTTTCTTT

abundance: .
j_gene: TRBJ2-5
d_gene: .
v_gene: TRBV21-1
CDR3aa: CASSLPETRYF
CDR3nt: TGTGCCAGCAGCCTACCAGAGACCCGGTACTTC

abundance: medium-sized
j_gene: TRBJ2-1
d_gene: .
v_gene: TRBV27
CDR3aa: CASSTGPYDLFF
CDR3nt: TGTGCCAGCAGTACCGGGCCTTACGATCTGTTCTTC

abundance: medium-sized
j_gene: TRBJ2-7
d_gene: .
v_gene: TRBV4-3
CDR3aa: CASSQGWQAYEQYF
CDR3nt: TGCGCCAGCAGCCAAGGCTGGCAAGCCTACGAGCAGTACTTC

abundance: many
j_gene: TRBJ2-3
d_gene: .
v_gene: TRBV3-1
CDR3aa: CASSQGGIITDTQYF
CDR3nt: TGTGCCAGCAGCCAGGGCGGGATAATAACAGATACGCAGTATTTT

abundance: few
j_gene: TRBJ2-1
d_gene: .
v_gene: TRBV2
CDR3aa: CASTTGTHNEQFF
CDR3nt: TGTGCCAGCACTACGGGGACACACAATGAGCAGTTCTTC

abundance: .
j_gene: TRBJ2-1
d_gene: TRBD2
v_gene: TRBV28
CDR3aa: CASSFVMRGSKDEQFF
CDR3nt: TGTGCCAGCAGTTTTGTAATGCGCGGGAGTAAGGATGAGCAGTTCTTC

abundance: medium-sized
j_gene: TRBJ2-3
d_gene: .
v_gene: TRBV2
CDR3aa: CASSSSLVGRADTQYF
CDR3nt: TGTGCCAGCAGTTCATCCTTAGTGGGCCGGGCAGATACGCAGTATTTT

abundance: many
j_gene: TRBJ1-1
d_gene: .
v_gene: TRBV12-3/TRBV12-4
CDR3aa: CASNILGVNTEAFF
CDR3nt: TGTGCCAGCAATATCTTGGGGGTGAACACTGAAGCTTTCTTT

abundance: .
j_gene: TRBJ2-2
d_gene: .
v_gene: TRBV3-1
CDR3aa: CASSQDIGELFF
CDR3nt: TGTGCCAGCAGCCAAGATATCGGGGAGCTGTTTTTT

abundance: few
j_gene: TRBJ2-3
d_gene: TRBD2
v_gene: TRBV7-2
CDR3aa: CASRRELRDTQYF
CDR3nt: TGTGCCAGCAGGCGGGAGTTGAGAGATACGCAGTATTTT

abundance: many
j_gene: TRBJ2-7
d_gene: .
v_gene: TRBV10-1
CDR3aa: CASSESGDPVGYEQYF
CDR3nt: TGCGCCAGCAGTGAGTCAGGGGACCCCGTCGGGTACGAGCAGTACTTC

abundance: many
j_gene: TRBJ2-7
d_gene: TRBD1
v_gene: TRBV12-3/TRBV12-4
CDR3aa: CASSLRDRGTEQYF
CDR3nt: TGTGCCAGCAGTTTACGGGACAGGGGTACCGAGCAGTACTTC

abundance: .
j_gene: TRBJ2-1
d_gene: TRBD1
v_gene: TRBV28
CDR3aa: CASSPIQGSSYNEQFF
CDR3nt: TGTGCCAGCAGTCCTATACAGGGGAGCTCCTACAATGAGCAGTTCTTC

abundance: few
j_gene: TRBJ2-1
d_gene: .
v_gene: TRBV28
CDR3aa: CASSPGIRDEQFF
CDR3nt: TGTGCCAGCAGCCCAGGGATTCGGGATGAGCAGTTCTTC

abundance: few
j_gene: TRBJ1-1
d_gene: .
v_gene: TRBV20-1
CDR3aa: CSAKTGDTEAFF
CDR3nt: TGCAGTGCAAAGACAGGAGACACTGAAGCTTTCTTT

abundance: .
j_gene: TRBJ1-5
d_gene: TRBD1
v_gene: TRBV2
CDR3aa: CASSKTGANQPQHF
CDR3nt: TGTGCCAGCAGTAAAACAGGGGCCAATCAGCCCCAGCATTTT

abundance: many
j_gene: TRBJ1-2
d_gene: .
v_gene: TRBV12-3/TRBV12-4
CDR3aa: CASSLEGWSDYGYTF
CDR3nt: TGTGCCAGCAGCCTAGAAGGATGGTCGGACTATGGCTACACCTTC